This TCR beta chain was retrieved from a study of CD8 T cells in Susac syndrome. Study context: Clinically active disease was present in 5 or 6 of the sequenced Susac syndrome patients. Roughly eight of these patients were in remission.

CDR3 size: 15 residues. Trimming took 2 bases from V and 7 from J, leaving 16 bases between them. Germline loops: CDR1 SGHRS, CDR2 YFSETQ. An amount of RNA that ranged from about 0.45 to 1 ug was reverse transcribed with random hexamers. With immunoSEQ multiplex PCR, TCR beta CDR3 was amplified across 54 Vbeta and 13 Jbeta. TCRdb reprocessed the immunoSEQ multiplex PCR reads with MiXCR, giving one entry per CDR3 protein. The data show roughly 200,000 distinct CDR3 sequences, roughly 90% seen once. Definite or probable Susac syndrome was diagnosed using recently defined diagnostic criteria. TEMRA cells were FACS-enriched, with CD8+ and CD4+ T cells isolated negatively.

Sample: CD4+ T cells from PBMCs. The V call is TRBV5-1, the J call TRBJ2-1; D might be TRBD2 (6 bases). The source of this sequence is a human donor with Susac syndrome. The CDR3 is CASSLSRTGGNEQFF. CDR3 in DNA: TGCGCCAGCAGCTTATCTCGGACTGGGGGGAATGAGCAGTTCTTC.